The 30 T cell receptor beta chains given below trace back to one sample, sequenced in a study of T cells in tumors and immune-related adverse events. Produced via immunoSEQ multiplex PCR; TCRdb's table is partial and in-frame only. This table has about 22,000 clones, about 89% appearing once. This specimen consisted of lymph node tissue, obtained from a patient treated with anti-PD-1 therapy. The receptors shown here come from a female donor with metastatic renal cell carcinoma.

J is TRBJ1-2 and V is TRBV7-2; 8 nucleotides align to TRBD1. The CDR3 runs 13 residues. V was pared by 10 bases and J by 6 bases, with 10 bases of the junction left unmatched. CDR1 and CDR2 from the germline V gene are SGHTA and FQGNSA. CDR3 nucleotides: TGTGCCACATACACAGGGGGGTTCGATGGCTACACCTTC. Translated: CATYTGGFDGYTF.

The chain carries TRBV28 and TRBJ1-1; TRBD1 might be the D (6 bases). The CDR3 has 14 amino acids. The V gene lost 2 bases and the J gene lost 2 bases, with 9 bases spanning the gap. Germline CDR1 MDHEN, CDR2 SYDVKM. The CDR3 DNA is TGTGCCAGCAGTTTAAACAGGGTCAACACTGAAGCTTTCTTT. It translates to CASSLNRVNTEAFF.

The chain links TRBV19 to TRBJ1-2; D may be TRBD1 (6 bases). V lost 0 bases, J lost 0 bases, and 11 bases lay in between. CDR3 size: 16 residues. Germline V gives CDR1 LNHDA, CDR2 SQIVND (reference sequence). The DNA for the CDR3 is TGTGCCAGTAGTATAGATTGGGCAGGGGCTAACTATGGCTACACCTTC. As protein: CASSIDWAGANYGYTF.

This clone occurred once. The rearrangement joins TRBV18 to TRBJ1-2; D unresolved. The V and J ends lost 1 base and 6 bases respectively, with 12 bases between them. The CDR3 is 14 amino acids. Germline CDR1 reads KGHSH; CDR2 reads LQKENI. In DNA form, the CDR3 reads TGTGCCAGCTCACCACTCTTGAGCCAAGATGGCTACACCTTC. The encoded protein is CASSPLLSQDGYTF.

This clone was seen a few times. This rearrangement joins TRBV6-4 to TRBJ1-1; no definite D call. This CDR3 is 15 amino acids long. In germline, CDR1 is MRHNA, CDR2 SNTAGT. Trimming left V 3 bases short and J 5 bases short, with 16 bases between. In DNA form, the CDR3 reads TGTGCCAGCAGTGAATTCCTTGTATTACGTACTGAAGCTTTCTTT. Translation: CASSEFLVLRTEAFF.

The V call is TRBV30, the J call TRBJ2-7, with D perhaps matching TRBD1 or TRBD2 (5 bases each). V was cut by 4 bases and J by 4 bases, with 14 bases left in between. Looked up from germline, CDR1 is GTSNPN and CDR2 is SVGIG (reference sequence). There are 13 residues in the CDR3. The CDR3 DNA follows: TGTGCCTGGATCGGAGGTCAGGGATACGAGCAGTACTTC. This translates into CAWIGGQGYEQYF.

This clone was recorded once. The chain combines TRBV5-1 with TRBJ2-7, with 10 bases lining up with TRBD1. Germline V gene sequence: CDR1 SGHRS, CDR2 YFSETQ. This CDR3 contains 16 residues. With V trimmed by 2 bases and J by 4 bases, 9 bases remained unmatched. The CDR3 coding sequence is TGCGCCAGCAGCTTAACCGGGACAGGGGCGACGTACGAGCAGTACTTC. Protein sequence: CASSLTGTGATYEQYF.

This sequence joins TRBV11-2 and TRBJ2-7; 8 nucleotides agree with TRBD2. Germline loops: CDR1 SGHAT, CDR2 FQNNGV. Unmatched junction bases numbered 1, after V lost 6 bases and J lost 3 bases. The CDR3 is 12 residues long. The chain's CDR3 is CASSTSGYEQYF. For the CDR3, the DNA is TGTGCCAGCAGTACTAGCGGCTACGAGCAGTACTTC.

The chain has TRBV6-1 and TRBJ2-1; TRBD2 matches at 7 bases. This CDR3 spans 15 amino acids. The junction had 8 bases not matched to a gene; V was cut back by 6 bases and J by 3 bases. The germline gives CDR1 MNHNS, CDR2 SASEGT. The CDR3 here is CASRAGGSVYNEQFF. The CDR3 DNA is TGTGCCAGCAGGGCCGGGGGGTCCGTCTACAATGAGCAGTTCTTC.

The genes are TRBV19 and TRBJ1-2, with unresolved D. V lost 5 bases and J lost 6, with 13 bases in between. Germline V CDR1 and CDR2: LNHDA, SQIVND (reference sequence). The CDR3 length is 13 residues. The CDR3 DNA sequence: TGTGCCAGTAGTTTCGGGTTCATGCATGGCTACACCTTC. This translates into CASSFGFMHGYTF.

The chain couples TRBV27 to TRBJ1-1, with 7 positions matching TRBD1. Germline CDR1 and CDR2: MNHEY and SMNVEV (reference sequence). There are 16 residues in the CDR3. Losses at the gene ends were 7 bases for V and 8 bases for J; bases not matched to a gene: 19. CDR3 region: CASIHWGRGEGQEAFF. As DNA, the CDR3 is TGTGCCAGCATCCACTGGGGCAGGGGGGAAGGTCAAGAAGCTTTCTTT.

The chain links TRBV9 to TRBJ2-3; D is unresolved. In germline, CDR1 is SGDLS, CDR2 YYNGEE. This CDR3 is 12 amino acids long. With 4 bases removed from V and 6 bases from J, the gap between germline ends came to 9 bases. The CDR3 nucleotides read TGTGCCAGCAGCTCCCCCTGGGATACGCAGTATTTT. Its protein is CASSSPWDTQYF.

The V call is TRBV7-2, the J call TRBJ2-5, with 9 bases identical to TRBD1. V lost 5 bases and J lost 9; bases outside the gene matches: 7. The CDR3 consists of 13 residues. Per the germline V gene, CDR1 is SGHTA and CDR2 is FQGNSA. In DNA form, the CDR3 reads TGTGCCAGCAGCCGTCCGGGACAGGGATCCCAGTACTTC. Encoded protein: CASSRPGQGSQYF.

The chain carries TRBV27 and TRBJ2-5; weak D call: TRBD1 (6 bases). The germline gives CDR1 MNHEY, CDR2 SMNVEV (reference sequence). V lost 6 bases to trimming and J lost 2 bases, with 16 bases between them. The CDR3 length is 15 residues. The CDR3 protein is CASRGPTGAQETQYF. The CDR3 DNA reads TGTGCCAGCAGGGGGCCGACAGGAGCACAAGAGACCCAGTACTTC.

This chain uses TRBV7-6 with TRBJ2-2; 11 bases fit TRBD2. Germline V gene sequence: CDR1 SGHVS, CDR2 FNYEAQ. CDR3 size: 17 residues. Trimming removed 2 bases from V and 0 bases from J; junction bases left unmatched: 2. The CDR3: CASSLLAGGTNTGELFF. CDR3 nucleotides: TGTGCCAGCAGCTTACTAGCGGGGGGAACGAACACCGGGGAGCTGTTTTTT.

The chain recombines TRBV5-4 with TRBJ2-2, with TRBD1 matching over 7 bases. Germline-derived CDR1 and CDR2 are SGHNT and YYREEE (reference sequence). This CDR3 comprises 14 residues. After removal of 0 bases from V and 7 bases from J, the junction contained 3 bases not matched to a gene. DNA for the CDR3: TGTGCCAGCAGCTTGGCCGGACAGGTCGGGGAGCTGTTTTTT. This sequence encodes CASSLAGQVGELFF.

V and J are TRBV12-2 and TRBJ2-1. TRBV12-2 is a documented pseudogene. The CDR3 has 14 residues. The CDR3 bases are TGTGCAAGTCGCTTAAGGGGGGCCCGTAGTGAGCAGTTCTTC. This translates into CASRLRGARSEQFF.

The chain recombines TRBV30 with TRBJ1-3, with a weak D call TRBD1 (5 bases). Germline CDR1 is GTSNPN and CDR2 is SVGIG (reference sequence). Between the trimmed V and J ends, which lost 6 bases and 0 bases, there was a span of 12 bases. The CDR3 is 14 residues long. CDR3 coding DNA: TGTGCCTGCCGTGACAGAAACTCTGGAAACACCATATATTTT. The encoded protein is CACRDRNSGNTIYF. The full variable domain, with the rest looked up from reference TRBV30 and TRBJ1-3, is SQTIHQWPATLVQPVGSPLSLECTVEGTSNPNLYWYRQAAGRGLQLLFYSVGIGQISSEVPQNLSASRPQDRQFILSSKKLLLSDSGFYLCACRDRNSGNTIYFGEGSWLTVV.

The V call is TRBV7-9, the J call TRBJ1-3, with D possibly TRBD1 on 6 matching bases. Germline values: CDR1 SEHNR, CDR2 FQNEAQ (reference sequence). V lost 6 bases and J lost 0, with 12 bases in between. The CDR3 length is 15 residues. CDR3 protein: CASRGQGSSGNTIYF. The CDR3 bases are TGTGCCAGCAGGGGTCAGGGGTCCTCTGGAAACACCATATATTTT. Supplemented by reference TRBV7-9 and TRBJ1-3, the full variable domain reads DTGVSQNPRHKITKRGQNVTFRCDPISEHNRLYWYRQTLGQGPEFLTYFQNEAQLEKSRLLSDRFSAERPKGSFSTLEIQRTEQGDSAMYLCASRGQGSSGNTIYFGEGSWLTVV.

There are a few counts of this clone. The genes are TRBV4-2 and TRBJ1-2, with 9 bases identical to TRBD1. The CDR3 has 16 amino acids. Germline V gene sequence: CDR1 LGHNA, CDR2 YNFKEQ. V was pared by 5 bases and J by 2 bases, with 9 bases of the junction left unmatched. CDR3 DNA sequence: TGTGCCAGCAGCTCTAACAGGGGGCGAGGGAACTATGGCTACACCTTC. Protein: CASSSNRGRGNYGYTF.

V is TRBV5-4 and J is TRBJ2-1, with a weak D call TRBD2 (6 bases). Germline-derived CDR1 and CDR2 are SGHNT and YYREEE (reference sequence). Trimming took 4 bases from V and 9 from J, leaving 23 bases between them. The CDR3 sequence is 16 residues long. CDR3 bases: TGTGCCAGCAGCGGGAAACTAGCCCAACCGGGGCGTGAGCAGTTCTTC. Translated: CASSGKLAQPGREQFF.

This rearrangement joins TRBV11-2 to TRBJ2-1, with TRBD2 matching 7 bases. V lost 3 bases and J lost 10; bases outside the gene matches: 6. CDR3 size: 13 residues. Germline V gives CDR1 SGHAT, CDR2 FQNNGV. CDR3 region: CASSLGRGVEQFF. The CDR3 nucleotides are TGTGCCAGCAGCTTGGGACGGGGGGTCGAGCAGTTCTTC.

The V call is TRBV6-1, the J call TRBJ2-7; D gene ambiguous. Germline-derived CDR1 and CDR2 are MNHNS and SASEGT. V was cut by 2 bases and J by 3 bases, with 11 bases left in between. There are 14 residues in the CDR3. CDR3 bases: TGTGCCAGCAGTGAATATTGGGGAAACTACGAGCAGTACTTC. This codes for CASSEYWGNYEQYF.

Only a few counts were recorded for this clone. V is TRBV7-6 and J is TRBJ1-2; 12 positions agree with TRBD1. CDR1 and CDR2 (germline): SGHVS, FNYEAQ. V lost 1 base, J lost 7 bases, and 7 bases stayed unmatched. The CDR3 has 16 residues. CDR3 amino acids: CASSLVPGQGAGGYTF. CDR3 nucleotide sequence: TGTGCCAGCAGCTTAGTCCCGGGACAGGGGGCAGGTGGCTACACCTTC.

V gene TRBV6-5 combines with J gene TRBJ2-7; D perhaps matches TRBD2 (5 bases). This CDR3 has 14 amino acids. The ends were cut back, 5 bases at V and 0 bases at J, with 11 bases in the middle. Germline assignment: CDR1 MNHEY and CDR2 SVGAGI. This chain's CDR3 is CASSIRTYSYEQYF. For the CDR3, the DNA is TGTGCCAGCAGTATACGGACTTACTCCTACGAGCAGTACTTC.

The chain uses TRBV6-5 and TRBJ2-3; D uncertain. The V and J ends lost 4 bases and 6 bases respectively, with 8 bases between them. The CDR3 extends over 12 amino acids. Germline assignment: CDR1 MNHEY and CDR2 SVGAGI. CDR3 bases: TGTGCCAGCAGTTCACTAACGGATACGCAGTATTTT. This sequence encodes CASSSLTDTQYF.

The chain uses TRBV5-8 and TRBJ2-3; D might be TRBD2 (5 bases). The V end lost 5 bases, the J end lost 6 bases, and 10 bases lay between the germline ends. CDR1 and CDR2 (germline): SGHTS, YDEGEE. The CDR3 length is 12 residues. In nucleotides, the CDR3 is TGTGCCAGCAGGGGAGACGTGGATACGCAGTATTTT. Protein sequence: CASRGDVDTQYF.

The chain employs TRBV11-2 and TRBJ1-2; 10 bases align to TRBD1. This CDR3 contains 14 residues. J gave up 7 bases and V 4 bases, and 6 bases lay outside the gene matches. Germline lookup yields CDR1 SGHAT and CDR2 FQNNGV. This CDR3 reads CASSSADRGLGYTF. The CDR3 DNA reads as TGTGCCAGCAGCTCAGCAGACAGGGGGCTTGGCTACACCTTC.

The chain employs TRBV6-1 and TRBJ1-1, with D possibly being TRBD1 (6 bases). V lost 1 base and J 11 bases, leaving 17 bases between the germline ends. This CDR3 comprises 14 residues. Germline CDR1 MNHNS, CDR2 SASEGT. This CDR3 is CASSEGGGNRVAFF. The CDR3 nucleotides read TGTGCCAGCAGTGAAGGAGGGGGTAACCGGGTCGCTTTCTTT.

DNA of the CDR3: TGTGCCAGCAGGGGACAGGGGTCAACCTACGAGCAGTACTTC. As protein: CASRGQGSTYEQYF. V is TRBV6-1 and J is TRBJ2-7, with 10 bases matching TRBD1. The CDR3 sequence is 14 residues long. Trimming removed 6 bases from V and 2 bases from J; junction bases left unmatched: 4. Germline CDR1 reads MNHNS; CDR2 reads SASEGT.